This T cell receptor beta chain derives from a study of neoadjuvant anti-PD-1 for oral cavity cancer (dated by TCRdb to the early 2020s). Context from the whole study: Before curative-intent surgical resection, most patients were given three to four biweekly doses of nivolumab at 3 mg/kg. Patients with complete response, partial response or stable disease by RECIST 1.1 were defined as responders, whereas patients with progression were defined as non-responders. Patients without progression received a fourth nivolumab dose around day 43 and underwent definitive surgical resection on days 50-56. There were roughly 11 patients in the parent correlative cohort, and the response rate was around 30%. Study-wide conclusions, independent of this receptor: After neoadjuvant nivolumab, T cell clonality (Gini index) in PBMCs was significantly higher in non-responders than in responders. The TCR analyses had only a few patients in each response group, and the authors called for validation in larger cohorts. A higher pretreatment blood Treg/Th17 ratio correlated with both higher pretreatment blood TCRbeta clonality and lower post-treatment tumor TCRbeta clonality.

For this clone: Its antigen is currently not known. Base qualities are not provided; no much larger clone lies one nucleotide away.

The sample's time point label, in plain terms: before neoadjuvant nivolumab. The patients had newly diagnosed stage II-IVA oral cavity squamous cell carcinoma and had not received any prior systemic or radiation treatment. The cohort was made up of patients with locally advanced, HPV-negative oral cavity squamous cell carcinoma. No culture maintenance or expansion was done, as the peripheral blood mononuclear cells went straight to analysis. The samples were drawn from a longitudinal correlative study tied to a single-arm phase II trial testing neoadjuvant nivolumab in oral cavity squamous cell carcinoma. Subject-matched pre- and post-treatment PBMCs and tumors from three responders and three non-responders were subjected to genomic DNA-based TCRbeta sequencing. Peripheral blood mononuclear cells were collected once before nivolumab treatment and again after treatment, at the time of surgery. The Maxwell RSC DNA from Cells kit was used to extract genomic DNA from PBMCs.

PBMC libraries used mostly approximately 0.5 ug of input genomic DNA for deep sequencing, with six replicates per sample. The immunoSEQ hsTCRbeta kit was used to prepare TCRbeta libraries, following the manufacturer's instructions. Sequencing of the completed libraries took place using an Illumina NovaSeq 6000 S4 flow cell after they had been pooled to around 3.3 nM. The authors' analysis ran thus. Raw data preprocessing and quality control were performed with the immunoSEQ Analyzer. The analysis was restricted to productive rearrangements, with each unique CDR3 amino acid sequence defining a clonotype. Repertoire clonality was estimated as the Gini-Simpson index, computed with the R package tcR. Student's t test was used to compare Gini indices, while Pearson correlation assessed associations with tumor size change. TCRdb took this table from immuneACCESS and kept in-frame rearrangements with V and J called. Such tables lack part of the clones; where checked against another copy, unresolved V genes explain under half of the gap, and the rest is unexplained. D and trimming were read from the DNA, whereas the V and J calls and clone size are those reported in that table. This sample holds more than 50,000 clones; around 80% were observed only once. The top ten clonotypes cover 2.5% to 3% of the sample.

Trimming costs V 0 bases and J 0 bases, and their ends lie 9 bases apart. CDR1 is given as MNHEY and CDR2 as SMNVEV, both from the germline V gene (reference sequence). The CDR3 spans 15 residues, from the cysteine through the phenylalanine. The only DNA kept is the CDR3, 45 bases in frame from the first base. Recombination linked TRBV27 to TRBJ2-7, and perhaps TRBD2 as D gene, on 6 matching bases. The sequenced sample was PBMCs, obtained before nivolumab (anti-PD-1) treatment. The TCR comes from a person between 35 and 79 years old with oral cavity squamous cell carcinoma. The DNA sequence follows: TGTGCCAGCAGTTTATCGGGGACTGGCTCCTACGAGCAGTACTTC. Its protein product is CASSLSGTGSYEQYF.